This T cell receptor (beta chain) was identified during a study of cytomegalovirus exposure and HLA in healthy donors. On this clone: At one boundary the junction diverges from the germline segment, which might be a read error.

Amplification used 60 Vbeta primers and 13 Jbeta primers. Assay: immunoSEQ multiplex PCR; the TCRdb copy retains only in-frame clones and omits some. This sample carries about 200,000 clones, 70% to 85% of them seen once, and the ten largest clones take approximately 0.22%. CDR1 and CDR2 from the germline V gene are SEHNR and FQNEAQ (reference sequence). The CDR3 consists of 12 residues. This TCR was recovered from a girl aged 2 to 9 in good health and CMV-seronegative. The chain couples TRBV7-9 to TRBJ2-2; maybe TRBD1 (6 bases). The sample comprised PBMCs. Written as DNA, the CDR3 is TGTTCCAGCAGCTCCACAGGGTGGGAGCTGTTTTTT. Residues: CSSSSTGWELFF. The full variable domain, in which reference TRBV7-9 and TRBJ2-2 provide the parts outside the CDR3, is DTGVSQNPRHKITKRGQNVTFRCDPISEHNRLYWYRQTLGQGPEFLTYFQNEAQLEKSRLLSDRFSAERPKGSFSTLEIQRTEQGDSAMYLCSSSSTGWELFFGEGSRLTVL.